A selection of T cell receptor beta chains follows, all from one sample in a study of CD8 T cells in ankylosing spondylitis. Each CDR3 protein is one row after TCRdb ran MiXCR on the 5' RACE reads. Found here are tens of thousands of distinct CDR3 sequences, approximately 9.6% of them singletons; the top ten hold over 25%. Sequenced sample: blood, either unsorted or a sorted T cell fraction (not recorded which). These receptors were collected from a male donor with ankylosing spondylitis. Both conserved end residues are part of each CDR3. A D gene is named only where the DNA matches it firmly. Not all rows give a size; the values are once, few, many and, for expanded clones, a class.

j_gene: TRBJ2-1
abundance: NA
d_gene: TRBD1
v_gene: TRBV18
CDR3aa: CASSPPDRATRDEQFF
CDR3nt: TGTGCCAGCTCACCTCCGGACAGGGCGACGAGGGATGAGCAGTTCTTC

j_gene: TRBJ2-3
abundance: many
d_gene: TRBD2
v_gene: TRBV7-9
CDR3aa: CASSLRTRISTDTQYF
CDR3nt: TGTGCCAGCAGCTTAAGGACTAGGATCAGCACAGATACGCAGTATTTT

j_gene: TRBJ2-3
abundance: NA
d_gene: NA
v_gene: TRBV11-2
CDR3aa: CASSLELGAEGDTQYF
CDR3nt: TGTGCCAGCAGCTTAGAACTGGGTGCCGAGGGGGATACGCAGTATTTT

j_gene: TRBJ2-7
abundance: many
d_gene: NA
v_gene: TRBV5-1
CDR3aa: CASSLGASYEQYF
CDR3nt: TGCGCCAGCAGCTTGGGGGCCTCCTACGAGCAGTACTTC

j_gene: TRBJ2-3
abundance: many
d_gene: TRBD2
v_gene: TRBV27
CDR3aa: CASSTTSVLGTDTQYF
CDR3nt: TGTGCCAGCAGTACCACTAGCGTTCTAGGCACAGATACGCAGTATTTT

j_gene: TRBJ2-7
abundance: NA
d_gene: NA
v_gene: TRBV7-6
CDR3aa: CASSPAVIAYEQYF
CDR3nt: TGTGCCAGCAGCCCTGCGGTTATCGCCTACGAGCAGTACTTC

j_gene: TRBJ2-5
abundance: NA
d_gene: NA
v_gene: TRBV4-2
CDR3aa: CASSQPFWGEMGYQETQYF
CDR3nt: TGTGCCAGCAGCCAACCTTTCTGGGGGGAGATGGGGTACCAAGAGACCCAGTACTTC

j_gene: TRBJ2-1
abundance: NA
d_gene: TRBD2
v_gene: TRBV6-1
CDR3aa: CASSDTRGIAGVSYNEQFF
CDR3nt: TGTGCCAGCAGTGATACCAGGGGTATAGCGGGAGTATCCTACAATGAGCAGTTCTTC

j_gene: TRBJ2-3
abundance: NA
d_gene: TRBD2
v_gene: TRBV7-6
CDR3aa: CASSLAQRETDTQYF
CDR3nt: TGTGCCAGCAGCTTAGCGCAGCGGGAGACAGATACGCAGTATTTT

j_gene: TRBJ2-1
abundance: few
d_gene: TRBD2
v_gene: TRBV7-7
CDR3aa: CASSLNSGSNNEQFF
CDR3nt: TGTGCCAGCAGCTTAAATAGCGGGAGTAACAATGAGCAGTTCTTC

j_gene: TRBJ2-7
abundance: NA
d_gene: TRBD2
v_gene: TRBV20-1
CDR3aa: CSARRLADSYEQYF
CDR3nt: TGCAGTGCTAGACGTCTAGCGGACTCCTACGAGCAGTACTTC

j_gene: TRBJ1-1
abundance: many
d_gene: NA
v_gene: TRBV27
CDR3aa: CASGTGTEAFF
CDR3nt: TGTGCCAGCGGTACGGGCACTGAAGCTTTCTTT

j_gene: TRBJ1-1
abundance: NA
d_gene: NA
v_gene: TRBV7-8
CDR3aa: CASSFSLGPEAFF
CDR3nt: TGTGCCAGCAGTTTTTCCCTGGGTCCTGAAGCTTTCTTT

j_gene: TRBJ2-1
abundance: many
d_gene: TRBD1
v_gene: TRBV5-1
CDR3aa: CASSLSWTGAFSYNEQFF
CDR3nt: TGCGCCAGCAGCCTAAGCTGGACAGGGGCCTTCTCCTACAATGAGCAGTTCTTC

j_gene: TRBJ2-7
abundance: NA
d_gene: NA
v_gene: TRBV5-6
CDR3aa: CASSVYTAGVHYEQYF
CDR3nt: TGTGCCAGCAGCGTGTACACGGCAGGGGTTCACTACGAGCAGTACTTC

j_gene: TRBJ1-1
abundance: few
d_gene: NA
v_gene: TRBV19
CDR3aa: CASSMFSGGGTEAFF
CDR3nt: TGTGCCAGTAGTATGTTTTCGGGGGGCGGCACTGAAGCTTTCTTT

j_gene: TRBJ2-7
abundance: few
d_gene: NA
v_gene: TRBV15
CDR3aa: CATSQVESSYEQYF
CDR3nt: TGTGCCACCAGCCAGGTCGAGAGCTCCTACGAGCAGTACTTC

j_gene: TRBJ1-1
abundance: few
d_gene: NA
v_gene: TRBV18
CDR3aa: CASSPGRGPNTEAFF
CDR3nt: TGTGCCAGCTCACCCGGCCGCGGCCCGAACACTGAAGCTTTCTTT

j_gene: TRBJ1-4
abundance: many
d_gene: TRBD1
v_gene: TRBV27
CDR3aa: CASSLGRGTGNEKLFF
CDR3nt: TGTGCCAGCAGTTTGGGGCGGGGGACAGGGAATGAAAAACTGTTTTTT

j_gene: TRBJ2-7
abundance: many
d_gene: NA
v_gene: TRBV29-1
CDR3aa: CSVEANEQYF
CDR3nt: TGCAGCGTGGAGGCCAACGAGCAGTACTTC

j_gene: TRBJ2-7
abundance: many
d_gene: NA
v_gene: TRBV7-6
CDR3aa: CASSLGVGYEQYF
CDR3nt: TGTGCCAGCAGCTTAGGGGTGGGCTACGAGCAGTACTTC

j_gene: TRBJ2-7
abundance: NA
d_gene: TRBD2
v_gene: TRBV13
CDR3aa: CASSLGLAGHYEQYF
CDR3nt: TGTGCCAGCAGCTTAGGACTAGCGGGCCACTACGAGCAGTACTTC

j_gene: TRBJ1-1
abundance: many
d_gene: NA
v_gene: TRBV29-1
CDR3aa: CSVIRDTEAFF
CDR3nt: TGCAGCGTTATCAGGGACACTGAAGCTTTCTTT

j_gene: TRBJ2-2
abundance: many
d_gene: TRBD2
v_gene: TRBV10-3
CDR3aa: CAIPGLAGTGELFF
CDR3nt: TGTGCCATCCCAGGACTAGCGGGCACCGGGGAGCTGTTTTTT

j_gene: TRBJ2-1
abundance: few
d_gene: NA
v_gene: TRBV29-1
CDR3aa: CSVEDNNEQFF
CDR3nt: TGCAGCGTTGAGGATAACAATGAGCAGTTCTTC

j_gene: TRBJ2-1
abundance: few
d_gene: NA
v_gene: TRBV24-1
CDR3aa: CATSDFGPGRGRRVDEQFF
CDR3nt: TGTGCCACCAGTGATTTTGGGCCCGGGCGGGGGCGCCGGGTCGATGAGCAGTTCTTC

j_gene: TRBJ2-2
abundance: NA
d_gene: NA
v_gene: TRBV18
CDR3aa: CASSPPENTGELFF
CDR3nt: TGTGCCAGCTCACCACCGGAGAACACCGGGGAGCTGTTTTTT

j_gene: TRBJ1-1
abundance: NA
d_gene: NA
v_gene: TRBV6-5
CDR3aa: CASSSALGTEAFF
CDR3nt: TGTGCCAGCAGTTCCGCCCTGGGGACTGAAGCTTTCTTT

j_gene: TRBJ1-1
abundance: few
d_gene: NA
v_gene: TRBV6-2/TRBV6-3
CDR3aa: CASSYPGTSEAFF
CDR3nt: TGTGCCAGCAGTTACCCCGGGACATCTGAAGCTTTCTTT

j_gene: TRBJ2-3
abundance: many
d_gene: NA
v_gene: TRBV7-9
CDR3aa: CASSSDPLTDTQYF
CDR3nt: TGTGCCAGCAGCTCGGACCCCCTCACAGATACGCAGTATTTT

j_gene: TRBJ2-3
abundance: many
d_gene: NA
v_gene: TRBV29-1
CDR3aa: CSVEDPREVRTDTQYF
CDR3nt: TGCAGCGTTGAAGACCCCCGCGAGGTTCGTACAGATACGCAGTATTTT

j_gene: TRBJ1-4
abundance: NA
d_gene: NA
v_gene: TRBV12-3/TRBV12-4
CDR3aa: CASTRSGWANEKLFF
CDR3nt: TGTGCCAGCACTCGATCAGGGTGGGCTAATGAAAAACTGTTTTTT

j_gene: TRBJ2-7
abundance: NA
d_gene: TRBD2
v_gene: TRBV7-8
CDR3aa: CASSWGRAYEQYF
CDR3nt: TGTGCCAGCAGCTGGGGGAGGGCCTACGAGCAGTACTTC

j_gene: TRBJ1-1
abundance: many
d_gene: NA
v_gene: TRBV12-3/TRBV12-4
CDR3aa: CASSYSPNTEAFF
CDR3nt: TGTGCCAGCAGTTACAGCCCCAACACTGAAGCTTTCTTT

j_gene: TRBJ1-6
abundance: NA
d_gene: NA
v_gene: TRBV27
CDR3aa: CASTYMGGNSPLHF
CDR3nt: TGTGCCAGCACCTATATGGGAGGGAATTCACCCCTCCACTTT

j_gene: TRBJ2-7
abundance: few
d_gene: NA
v_gene: TRBV7-6
CDR3aa: CASSSTEFSYEQYF
CDR3nt: TGTGCCAGCAGCTCGACAGAGTTTTCCTACGAGCAGTACTTC

j_gene: TRBJ2-1
abundance: few
d_gene: NA
v_gene: TRBV29-1
CDR3aa: CSVETGKDNEQFF
CDR3nt: TGCAGCGTTGAAACAGGGAAAGACAATGAGCAGTTCTTC

j_gene: TRBJ2-3
abundance: NA
d_gene: TRBD2
v_gene: TRBV12-3/TRBV12-4
CDR3aa: CASSLRPGTSGSLDSTDTQYF
CDR3nt: TGTGCCAGCAGTTTACGTCCCGGGACTAGCGGGAGTTTGGACAGCACAGATACGCAGTATTTT

j_gene: TRBJ2-3
abundance: NA
d_gene: NA
v_gene: TRBV3-1
CDR3aa: CASSQAVGKRGPDTQYF
CDR3nt: TGTGCCAGCAGCCAAGCCGTGGGGAAAAGGGGTCCAGATACGCAGTATTTT

j_gene: TRBJ1-2
abundance: NA
d_gene: NA
v_gene: TRBV9
CDR3aa: CASSAPRPGHGYTF
CDR3nt: TGTGCCAGCAGCGCACCGAGACCGGGCCATGGCTACACCTTC

j_gene: TRBJ1-6
abundance: few
d_gene: TRBD1
v_gene: TRBV11-2
CDR3aa: CASSLGWRQGASDSPLHF
CDR3nt: TGTGCCAGCAGCTTAGGGTGGCGGCAGGGGGCTTCTGATTCACCCCTCCACTTT

j_gene: TRBJ2-1
abundance: many
d_gene: NA
v_gene: TRBV3-1
CDR3aa: CASSQARLVGNEQFF
CDR3nt: TGTGCCAGCAGCCAAGCCCGGCTAGTTGGAAATGAGCAGTTCTTC

j_gene: TRBJ1-5
abundance: few
d_gene: NA
v_gene: TRBV5-6
CDR3aa: CASSFLGQPQHF
CDR3nt: TGTGCCAGCAGCTTTTTAGGACAGCCCCAGCATTTT

j_gene: TRBJ2-7
abundance: NA
d_gene: TRBD1
v_gene: TRBV20-1
CDR3aa: CSARTGQGNYEQYF
CDR3nt: TGCAGTGCTAGAACGGGACAGGGGAACTACGAGCAGTACTTC

j_gene: TRBJ1-1
abundance: NA
d_gene: TRBD1
v_gene: TRBV5-1
CDR3aa: CASSLRGQNTEAFF
CDR3nt: TGCGCCAGCAGCTTAAGGGGGCAGAACACTGAAGCTTTCTTT

j_gene: TRBJ2-1
abundance: many
d_gene: NA
v_gene: TRBV5-1
CDR3aa: CASSLGSNEQFF
CDR3nt: TGTGCCAGCAGTTTAGGTAGCAATGAGCAGTTCTTC

j_gene: TRBJ2-1
abundance: few
d_gene: TRBD2
v_gene: TRBV27
CDR3aa: CASSLRGLAGGGEQFF
CDR3nt: TGTGCCAGCAGTTTAAGAGGGTTAGCGGGAGGGGGTGAGCAGTTCTTC

j_gene: TRBJ2-3
abundance: few
d_gene: TRBD2
v_gene: TRBV7-8
CDR3aa: CASSFPLAGTTTSTDTQYF
CDR3nt: TGTGCCAGCAGCTTTCCACTAGCGGGCACTACCACTAGCACAGATACGCAGTATTTT

j_gene: TRBJ2-7
abundance: many
d_gene: NA
v_gene: TRBV5-6
CDR3aa: CASSSESLVYEQYF
CDR3nt: TGTGCCAGCAGCTCTGAAAGTTTGGTCTACGAGCAGTACTTC

j_gene: TRBJ2-7
abundance: many
d_gene: NA
v_gene: TRBV27
CDR3aa: CASSPRRQTYEQYF
CDR3nt: TGTGCCAGCAGCCCCCGACGACAGACCTACGAGCAGTACTTC

j_gene: TRBJ1-1
abundance: NA
d_gene: NA
v_gene: TRBV29-1
CDR3aa: CSGQQPNTEAFF
CDR3nt: TGCAGCGGACAGCAACCAAACACTGAAGCTTTCTTT

j_gene: TRBJ2-5
abundance: NA
d_gene: NA
v_gene: TRBV15
CDR3aa: CATSAGSSMYQETQYF
CDR3nt: TGTGCCACCAGCGCCGGGTCCAGCATGTACCAAGAGACCCAGTACTTC

j_gene: TRBJ1-1
abundance: many
d_gene: NA
v_gene: TRBV5-6
CDR3aa: CASNFFSKANTEAFF
CDR3nt: TGTGCCAGCAACTTCTTCTCAAAAGCGAACACTGAAGCTTTCTTT

j_gene: TRBJ1-1
abundance: few
d_gene: NA
v_gene: TRBV7-7
CDR3aa: CATGTLTEAFF
CDR3nt: TGTGCTACCGGGACTCTCACTGAAGCTTTCTTT